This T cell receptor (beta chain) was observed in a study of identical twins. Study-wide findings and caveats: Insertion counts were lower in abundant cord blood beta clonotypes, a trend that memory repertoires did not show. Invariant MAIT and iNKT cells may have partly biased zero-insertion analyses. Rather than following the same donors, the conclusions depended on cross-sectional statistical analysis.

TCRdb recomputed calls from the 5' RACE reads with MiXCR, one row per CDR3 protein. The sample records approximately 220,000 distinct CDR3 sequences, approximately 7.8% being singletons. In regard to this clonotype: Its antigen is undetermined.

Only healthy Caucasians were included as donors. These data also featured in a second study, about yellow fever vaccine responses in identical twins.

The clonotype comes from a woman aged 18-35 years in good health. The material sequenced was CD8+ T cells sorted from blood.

The CDR3 DNA follows: TGTGCCAGCAGCTCCACCTCTGTTGGGGGGGTTCGAGATGGCTACACCTTC. Protein sequence: CASSSTSVGGVRDGYTF. The J gene is TRBJ1-2, the V gene TRBV7-9; tentatively, D is TRBD1 (5 bases). The CDR3 extends over 17 amino acids. The germline V gene has CDR1 SEHNR and CDR2 FQNEAQ (reference sequence). Trimming removed 4 bases at V and 6 bases at J, with 24 bases between.